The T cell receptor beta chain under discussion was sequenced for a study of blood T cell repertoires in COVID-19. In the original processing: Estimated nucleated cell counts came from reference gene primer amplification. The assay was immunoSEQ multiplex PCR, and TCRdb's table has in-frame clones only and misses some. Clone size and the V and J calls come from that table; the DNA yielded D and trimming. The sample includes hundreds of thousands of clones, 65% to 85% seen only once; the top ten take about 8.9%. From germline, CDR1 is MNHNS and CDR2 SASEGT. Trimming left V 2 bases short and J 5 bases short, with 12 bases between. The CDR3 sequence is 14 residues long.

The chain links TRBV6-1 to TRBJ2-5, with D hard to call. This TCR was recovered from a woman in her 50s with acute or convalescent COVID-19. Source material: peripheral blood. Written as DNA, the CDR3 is TGTGCCAGCAGTGAACACCTAACCTTTGAGACCCAGTACTTC. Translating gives CASSEHLTFETQYF.